The sequence of this TCR beta chain was determined in a study of blood T cell repertoires in COVID-19. Study as a whole: Specimens from acute and convalescent COVID-19 originated in the United States, Italy and Spain.

Germline V lookup: CDR1 KGHSH, CDR2 LQKENI. This CDR3 spans 15 amino acids. V lost 4 bases and J 3 bases, leaving 14 bases between the germline ends. Using immunoSEQ multiplex PCR, the repertoire was profiled, and TCRdb retains in-frame clones only, with some absent. The top ten clones hold around 8.1% of a sample with approximately 94,000 clones, 70% to 90% of them seen once. Sequencing was performed on peripheral blood. The rearrangement links TRBV18 to TRBJ2-3; D unresolved. This TCR came from a woman aged 70 to 79 with acute or convalescent COVID-19. The CDR3 bases are TGTGCCAGCTCACGCGCGGTTTTGGAGACAGATACGCAGTATTTT. Residues: CASSRAVLETDTQYF. The full variable domain, rest sourced from reference TRBV18 and TRBJ2-3, is NAGVMQNPRHLVRRRGQEARLRCSPMKGHSHVYWYRQLPEEGLKFMVYLQKENIIDESGMPKERFSAEFPKEGPSILRIQQVVRGDSAAYFCASSRAVLETDTQYFGPGTRLTVL.